The present T cell receptor beta chain was sequenced within a study of T cells in Graves' hyperthyroidism and ophthalmopathy. This clonotype was counted ten times or more. V was cut by 0 bases and J by 4 bases, with 9 bases left in between. This CDR3 has 14 amino acids. The germline V gene has CDR1 MNHEY and CDR2 SVGEGT. RNA transcripts were the template for amplifying TCR beta CDR3 regions. Primed by the HTBI set, a first-round RT-PCR was run on the TCR CDR3. TCRdb analysed the multiplex PCR reads with MiXCR anew, one entry per CDR3 protein. There are 300,000 to 350,000 distinct CDR3 sequences in the sample; over 20% occur only once, and about 50% lies in the top ten. Participants, patients aged 18 to 65, had newly diagnosed hyperthyroidism with a duration under 2 months.

The chain uses TRBV6-2 or TRBV6-3 and TRBJ1-1; D remains unclear. This sequence was found in a woman aged 45-65 years with Graves' hyperthyroidism. Sequencing was done on a sample of blood. The chain's CDR3 is CASSYSREGTEAFF. CDR3 DNA: TGTGCCAGCAGTTACTCGAGAGAGGGCACTGAAGCTTTCTTT.